The sequence of this T cell receptor beta chain was determined in a study of blood T cell repertoires in COVID-19. At the level of the study: Donors in the United States, Italy and Spain gave samples during acute or convalescent COVID-19. T cells, B-cell-depleted T cells, or PBMCs provided the cDNA or gDNA that served as material.

TCRdb's table, derived via immunoSEQ multiplex PCR, lists solely in-frame clones and lacks some. The sample has tens of thousands of clones, roughly three quarters seen once; the top ten hold over 2%. After removal of 4 bases from V and 3 bases from J, the junction contained 8 bases not matched to a gene. Germline-derived CDR1 and CDR2 are SQVTM and ANQGSEA. The CDR3 loop spans 15 amino acids. The chain joins TRBV29-1 to TRBJ2-7, with 11 bases fitting TRBD2. The TCR comes from a man between 65 and 79 years old with COVID-19, enrolled during active disease. The sample consisted of peripheral blood. CDR3 DNA: TGCAGCGTTGCAGGACTAGCGGGCGCATACTACGAGCAGTACTTC. It is translated as CSVAGLAGAYYEQYF.